This T cell receptor (beta chain) was sequenced for a study of blood T cell repertoires in COVID-19. Across the whole study: Sites in the United States, Italy and Spain provided acute and convalescent COVID-19 samples. Nucleic acid was either cDNA or gDNA, and it came from T cells, B-cell-depleted T cells, or PBMCs.

Original analysis: Quantification of nucleated cells was approximated via reference gene primer amplification. Sequenced by immunoSEQ multiplex PCR; TCRdb stores in-frame clones only, minus some. V and J calls and clone size are given by that table; D and trimming were obtained from the DNA. The sample shows approximately 120,000 clones, around 86% of them seen only once. The CDR3 is made up of 13 amino acids. Trimming left V 7 bases short and J 4 bases short, with 11 bases between. CDR1 and CDR2 (germline): MNHEY, SVGAGI. Sequencing was done on a sample of peripheral blood. The genes are TRBV6-5 and TRBJ2-1; TRBD1 might be the D (5 bases). The sequence was collected from a woman aged 50 to 65 who had recovered from COVID-19. The CDR3 loop is CASMWGQYNEQFF. For the CDR3, the DNA is TGTGCCAGCATGTGGGGCCAGTACAATGAGCAGTTCTTC.